The 19 T cell receptor beta chains reported below all come from one sample, sequenced in a study of long-term antiretroviral therapy in people with HIV. Survey level was the resolution at which the v3.0 immunoSEQ assay ran. Produced via immunoSEQ multiplex PCR; TCRdb's table is partial and in-frame only. The sample has 16,000 or so clones; 70% to 90% are singletons. This specimen consisted of unsorted PBMCs, obtained 0.5 years after starting antiretroviral therapy. The receptors here all came from a woman in her forties with HIV.

This clone was seen a single time. The chain combines TRBV28 with TRBJ1-5; D unclear. Trimming took 8 bases from V and 5 from J, leaving 10 bases between them. In germline, CDR1 is MDHEN, CDR2 SYDVKM. The CDR3 runs 12 residues. The CDR3 bases are TGTGCCAGCCCTACACCCTATCAGCCCCAGCATTTT. The encoded protein is CASPTPYQPQHF.

This chain connects TRBV4-1 to TRBJ1-1; the D is unclear. Germline values: CDR1 MGHRA, CDR2 YSYEKL. V was cut by 0 bases and J by 2 bases, with 16 bases left in between. The CDR3 sequence is 17 residues long. CDR3 nucleotide sequence: TGCGCCAGCAGCCAAGAAGGAGACGGGAGAAGCAACACTGAAGCTTTCTTT. It specifies CASSQEGDGRSNTEAFF.

The chain has TRBV6-5 and TRBJ2-3; unclear D gene. Germline V lookup: CDR1 MNHEY, CDR2 SVGAGI. The CDR3 contains 13 residues. The V end lost 4 bases, the J end lost 2 bases, and 7 bases lay between the germline ends. The CDR3 here is CASSFSHTDTQYF. For the CDR3, the DNA is TGTGCCAGCAGTTTCTCCCACACAGATACGCAGTATTTT.

The genes are TRBV30 and TRBJ1-2; 7 bases match TRBD1. With V trimmed by 2 bases and J by 2 bases, 14 bases remained unmatched. Germline V gene data show CDR1 as GTSNPN and CDR2 as SVGIG (reference sequence). The length of the CDR3 is 17 residues. This CDR3 is CAWSHGISTGLNYGYTF. In DNA, the CDR3 is TGTGCCTGGAGTCACGGAATTTCGACAGGGTTGAACTATGGCTACACCTTC.

This chain connects TRBV6-6 to TRBJ2-5; 8 nucleotides match TRBD1. The CDR3 totals 16 residues. Germline CDR1 is MNHNY and CDR2 is SVGAGI (reference sequence). The V segment lost 4 bases and the J segment 3 bases; nucleotides outside the gene matches: 10. CDR3 DNA sequence: TGTGCCAGCAGTTCCCCCCACGACAGGGGAGAAGAGACCCAGTACTTC. This encodes CASSSPHDRGEETQYF.

This clone was seen a handful of times. V gene TRBV28 combines with J gene TRBJ1-2; 7 nucleotides agree with TRBD1. The CDR3 length is 15 residues. With 3 bases clipped from V and 0 bases from J, the junction kept 4 bases outside the gene matches. Germline V gives CDR1 MDHEN, CDR2 SYDVKM. CDR3 nucleotides: TGTGCCAGCAGTTTCAGGGACAGATCTAACTATGGCTACACCTTC. Its translation is CASSFRDRSNYGYTF.

The chain combines TRBV7-9 with TRBJ2-7; 8 bases are a match to TRBD1. V shed 5 bases and J 7 bases; nucleotides not matched to a gene: 10. The CDR3 spans 14 residues. The V gene's germline CDR1 is SEHNR and CDR2 FQNEAQ (reference sequence). CDR3 amino acids: CASSKGQGGEEQYF. CDR3 in DNA: TGTGCCAGCAGCAAAGGACAGGGAGGCGAGGAGCAGTACTTC. The whole variable domain, remainder taken from reference TRBV7-9 and TRBJ2-7, is DTGVSQNPRHKITKRGQNVTFRCDPISEHNRLYWYRQTLGQGPEFLTYFQNEAQLEKSRLLSDRFSAERPKGSFSTLEIQRTEQGDSAMYLCASSKGQGGEEQYFGPGTRLTVT.

This clone was counted between two and nine times. V gene TRBV16 combines with J gene TRBJ1-2; D gene unclear. V was cut by 4 bases and J by 1 base, with 7 bases left in between. The CDR3 consists of 13 residues. Germline CDR1 is KGHSY and CDR2 is FQNENV. The CDR3 DNA reads as TGTGCCAGCAGCCCAACACGTAACTATGGCTACACCTTC. Its protein is CASSPTRNYGYTF.

This rearrangement joins TRBV23-1 to TRBJ2-3, with 9 bases fitting TRBD1. TRBV23-1 is assigned to the ORF class and has an uncertain function. The CDR3 loop spans 17 amino acids. Trimming removed 4 bases from V and 3 bases from J; junction bases left unmatched: 11. In DNA form, the CDR3 reads TGCGCCAGCAGTCCTACAGGGGGCTCTAACGGTACAGATACGCAGTATTTT. Amino acid sequence: CASSPTGGSNGTDTQYF.

V is TRBV30 and J is TRBJ1-3; D not resolved. Germline V gene data show CDR1 as GTSNPN and CDR2 as SVGIG (reference sequence). The CDR3 is 15 residues long. Trimming cost V 2 bases and J 0 bases, with 11 bases left between them. The CDR3 sequence is CAWSTSASSGNTIYF. The CDR3 nucleotides read TGTGCCTGGAGTACTTCAGCGAGCTCTGGAAACACCATATATTTT.

This rearrangement joins TRBV11-1 to TRBJ1-1; D not certain. This CDR3 has 14 residues. The germline gives CDR1 SGHAT, CDR2 FQDESV (reference sequence). Trimming left V 1 base short and J 1 base short, with 7 bases between. CDR3 loop: CASSLVAGNTEAFF. The CDR3 nucleotides are TGTGCCAGCAGCTTAGTGGCGGGGAACACTGAAGCTTTCTTT.

The chain joins TRBV6-5 to TRBJ2-3; D call uncertain. The germline CDR1 and CDR2 sequences are MNHEY and SVGAGI. This CDR3 region has 13 residues. The V end lost 2 bases, the J end lost 5 bases, and 8 bases lay between the germline ends. CDR3 DNA: TGTGCCAGCAGTTACAACTTCCTAGATACGCAGTATTTT. Amino acids: CASSYNFLDTQYF.

The gene calls are TRBV18 and TRBJ1-4; TRBD1 agrees at 7 bases. The trim removed 2 bases at V and 4 bases at J, leaving 10 bases unmatched. The CDR3 has 17 amino acids. The V gene's germline CDR1 is KGHSH and CDR2 LQKENI. Written as DNA, the CDR3 is TGTGCCAGCTCACCATCGGAGGGGGCGCTCGGTAATGAAAAACTGTTTTTT. Translating it yields CASSPSEGALGNEKLFF.

This chain uses TRBV5-4 with TRBJ2-1; TRBD2 aligns across 9 bases. CDR1 and CDR2 from the germline V gene are SGHNT and YYREEE (reference sequence). This CDR3 has 14 residues. V lost 3 bases to trimming and J lost 7 bases; unmatched junction nucleotides: 5. Here the CDR3 reads CASSYLAGENEQFF. The CDR3 DNA reads as TGTGCCAGCAGCTACTTAGCGGGAGAAAATGAGCAGTTCTTC.

The genes are TRBV19 and TRBJ2-7; TRBD2 is a possible D gene (5 bases). V lost 11 bases, J lost 2 bases, and 16 bases lay in between. The CDR3 is 13 amino acids. The V gene's germline CDR1 is LNHDA and CDR2 SQIVND (reference sequence). The CDR3 coding sequence is TGTGCCGGGGAGACCAAAGGCCCCTACGAGCAGTACTTC. Its translation: CAGETKGPYEQYF.

The genes are TRBV19 and TRBJ1-2; a weak D match, TRBD1 (6 bases). CDR3 length: 14 residues. V lost 10 bases, J lost 0 bases, and 15 bases lay in between. Germline V lookup: CDR1 LNHDA, CDR2 SQIVND (reference sequence). CDR3 nucleotides: TGTGCCACTCAACGGGACACCTCTAACTATGGCTACACCTTC. Protein: CATQRDTSNYGYTF.

This clone occurred a few times. This CDR3 reads CSAWMGTQYF. The CDR3, as DNA: TGCAGTGCCTGGATGGGGACGCAGTACTTC. This chain connects TRBV20-1 to TRBJ2-7; D possibly matches TRBD1 or TRBD2 (5 bases each). The CDR3 loop spans 10 amino acids. The V gene lost 6 bases and the J gene lost 9 bases, with 12 bases spanning the gap. Germline assignment: CDR1 DFQATT and CDR2 SNEGSKA (reference sequence).

This clone was detected only once. CDR3 in DNA: TGTGCCAGCAGACCCGCCGGGACAGGGGGCGAGCAGTACTTC. It codes for CASRPAGTGGEQYF. The V call is TRBV2, the J call TRBJ2-7; 11 bases fit TRBD1. The germline gives CDR1 SNHLY, CDR2 FYNNEI. Trimming at V came to 6 bases and at J to 6 bases, leaving 7 bases not matched to a gene. The CDR3 runs 14 residues.

This chain uses TRBV5-4 with TRBJ2-7; 12 nucleotides agree with TRBD2. V lost 5 bases and J lost 4; bases outside the gene matches: 7. CDR3 size: 15 residues. Germline CDR1 reads SGHNT; CDR2 reads YYREEE (reference sequence). Written as DNA, the CDR3 is TGTGCCAGCAGGCTAGCGGGAGGGACGGGGTACGAGCAGTACTTC. It translates to CASRLAGGTGYEQYF.